One sample yielded the 24 T cell receptor beta chains listed below, sequenced in a study of regulatory T cells in long-lasting Graves disease. Time point described: newly diagnosed GD, antithyroid drugs for less than 3 months. Isolated PBMC RNA provided the starting material for the TCR library. Investigators prepared the TCR beta libraries by applying iRepertoire HTBI primers and Arm-PCR of CDR3 regions. TCRdb reanalysed the multiplex PCR reads using MiXCR and keeps one entry per CDR3 protein. The sample has 350,000 to 450,000 distinct CDR3 sequences; 15% are singletons. These data also featured in a second study, about T cells in Graves' hyperthyroidism and ophthalmopathy.

Sequencing used peripheral blood mononuclear cells (PBMCs), obtained at new diagnosis, from a patient treated with antithyroid drugs. The receptors were gathered from a woman aged 40 to 49 with Graves disease.

In its sample, this clonotype was seen many times. The chain links TRBV2 to TRBJ2-4, with TRBD2 identical over 12 bases. The CDR3 loop spans 14 amino acids. The J segment lost 6 bases and the V segment lost 3 bases, leaving 0 bases of the junction unmatched. Germline V gene data show CDR1 as SNHLY and CDR2 as FYNNEI. CDR3 region: CASSEGLAGNIQYF. The CDR3 bases are TGTGCCAGCAGTGAGGGACTAGCGGGAAACATTCAGTACTTC.

At least ten counts were recorded for this clonotype. The CDR3 is CASSYGPSYEQYF. The CDR3, as DNA: TGTGCCAGCAGCTACGGCCCATCCTACGAGCAGTACTTC. The gene calls are TRBV11-2 and TRBJ2-7; D gene uncertain. The CDR3 consists of 13 residues. Trimming shortened V by 4 bases and J by 1 base, and 8 bases separated the two germline ends. CDR1 is SGHAT, CDR2 FQNNGV, per germline.

This clonotype was detected a few times. This chain's CDR3 is CASATEGLQGETQYF. DNA of the CDR3: TGTGCTAGTGCGACGGAGGGCCTTCAAGGGGAGACCCAGTACTTC. The chain uses TRBV12-5 and TRBJ2-5; the D gene is possibly TRBD2 (6 bases). V was cut by 7 bases and J by 5 bases, with 20 bases left in between. Per the germline V gene, CDR1 is LGHNT and CDR2 is FRNRAP. The CDR3 length is 15 residues.

V usage is TRBV7-6 and J usage is TRBJ2-1; D possibly matches TRBD1 or TRBD2 (6 bases each). The CDR3 spans 15 residues. Germline CDR1 reads SGHVS; CDR2 reads FNYEAQ. Between the trimmed V and J ends, which lost 3 bases and 6 bases, there was a span of 15 bases. As DNA, the CDR3 is TGTGCCAGCAGCTTGCGCCGGGGGCCCGGCAATGAGCAGTTCTTC. Protein sequence: CASSLRRGPGNEQFF.

The chain joins TRBV7-2 to TRBJ1-1; no reliable D call. Trimming cost V 5 bases and J 3 bases, with 4 bases left between them. CDR3 length equals 11 residues. CDR1 is SGHTA and CDR2 is FQGNSA in the germline V gene. CDR3 sequence reads: CASSHHTEAFF. The DNA of the CDR3 is TGTGCCAGCAGCCATCACACTGAAGCTTTCTTT.

As regards this clonotype: Since a much larger clone is just one base distant, this may be a read error. V is TRBV13 and J is TRBJ2-7; 9 bases match TRBD2. V trimming: 6 bases; J trimming: 13 bases; junction bases outside the gene matches: 7. CDR1 is PRHDT, CDR2 FYEKMQ, per germline (reference sequence). The CDR3 runs 11 residues. CDR3 nucleotide sequence: TGTGCCAGCAGTTCTTGGACTAGCGCCTACTTC. Its protein product is CASSSWTSAYF.

In its sample, this clonotype was seen many times. The chain joins TRBV19 to TRBJ1-2; tentatively, D is TRBD1 (5 bases). V was clipped by 3 bases and J by 5 bases, with 13 bases between them. Germline assignment: CDR1 LNHDA and CDR2 SQIVND (reference sequence). The CDR3 length is 14 residues. The CDR3 sequence: CASSMGAPGYGYTF. CDR3 bases: TGTGCCAGTAGTATGGGAGCCCCAGGGTATGGCTACACCTTC.

This clonotype was picked up many times. V is TRBV6-5 and J is TRBJ2-5, with 12 bases that match TRBD2. Unmatched junction bases numbered 6, after V lost 0 bases and J lost 4 bases. This CDR3 is 17 amino acids long. Germline V gene sequence: CDR1 MNHEY, CDR2 SVGAGI. CDR3 loop: CASSYSVASGRGETQYF. In nucleotides, the CDR3 is TGTGCCAGCAGTTACTCGGTCGCTAGCGGGAGGGGAGAGACCCAGTACTTC.

This clonotype has a count of ten or more. The chain couples TRBV28 to TRBJ1-4; D not certain. V lost 4 bases to trimming and J lost 0 bases, with 9 bases between them. The CDR3 contains 15 residues. Germline V CDR1 and CDR2: MDHEN, SYDVKM. The DNA for the CDR3 is TGTGCCAGCAGTTCGGAAGAAGCAACTAATGAAAAACTGTTTTTT. It translates to CASSSEEATNEKLFF. Combining the CDR3 with reference TRBV28 and TRBJ1-4 gives the whole variable domain DVKVTQSSRYLVKRTGEKVFLECVQDMDHENMFWYRQDPGLGLRLIYFSYDVKMKEKGDIPEGYSVSREKKERFSLILESASTNQTSMYLCASSSEEATNEKLFFGSGTQLSVL.

This clonotype was detected a few times. The V gene is TRBV20-1, the J gene TRBJ2-3; TRBD1 is a possible D gene (6 bases). Trimming removed 2 bases from V and 5 bases from J, with 20 bases in between. Looked up from germline, CDR1 is DFQATT and CDR2 is SNEGSKA (reference sequence). The CDR3 consists of 16 residues. CDR3 coding DNA: TGCAGTGCTAGATTGTTGGGGGCCTCTTTGCTAGATACGCAGTATTTT. This translates into CSARLLGASLLDTQYF.

This chain connects TRBV4-1 to TRBJ2-7; D gene uncertain. Germline V CDR1 and CDR2: MGHRA, YSYEKL. The CDR3 length is 16 residues. V lost 1 base and J 2 bases, leaving 15 bases between the germline ends. The CDR3 DNA follows: TGCGCCAGCAGCCAAGTTATCGTCTCGATCACCTACGAGCAGTACTTC. This translates into CASSQVIVSITYEQYF.

The rearrangement uses TRBV2 and TRBJ2-6; D gene uncertain. Deletions cut 5 bases from V and 0 bases from J, with 11 bases between. The CDR3 length is 16 residues. Per germline, CDR1 SNHLY and CDR2 FYNNEI. The CDR3 DNA is TGTGCCAGCAGTATCTCCGGGCCCTCTGGGGCCAACGTCCTGACTTTC. It is translated as CASSISGPSGANVLTF.

A remark on this clonotype: A read error is possible here, since a much larger clone lies one base away. CDR3 loop: CASGGSPNTGELVF. CDR3 sequence (DNA): TGTGCTAGTGGCGGGAGCCCGAACACCGGGGAGCTGGTTTTT. This chain connects TRBV12-5 to TRBJ2-2; possible D gene TRBD2, 6 bases. Per the germline V gene, CDR1 is LGHNT and CDR2 is FRNRAP. This CDR3 comprises 14 residues.

This chain uses TRBV6-2 or TRBV6-3 with TRBJ2-1, with 7 nucleotides matching TRBD2. Germline assignment: CDR1 MNHEY and CDR2 SVGEGT. V gave up 5 bases and J gave up 2 bases; unmatched junction bases: 9. The CDR3 is 16 residues long. The CDR3 protein is CASSVLSGETYNEQFF. CDR3 DNA: TGTGCCAGCAGTGTCTTGAGCGGGGAAACCTACAATGAGCAGTTCTTC.

This clonotype was seen at least ten times. The chain carries TRBV6-2 or TRBV6-3 and TRBJ1-4; D is uncertain. Trimming removed 5 bases from V and 7 bases from J, with 5 bases in between. This CDR3 comprises 11 residues. Germline V gives CDR1 MNHEY, CDR2 SVGEGT. DNA of the CDR3: TGTGCCAGCAGTAACCCTGAAAAACTGTTTTTT. Protein: CASSNPEKLFF.

This clonotype showed up many times. The rearrangement uses TRBV2 and TRBJ2-7; 9 bases fit TRBD1. Per the germline V gene, CDR1 is SNHLY and CDR2 is FYNNEI. The ends lost 6 bases at V and 6 bases at J; junction bases unmatched: 12. The CDR3 has 15 amino acids. In DNA form, the CDR3 reads TGTGCCAGCAGGCTGACAGGGGGTCAGGCTCGCGAGCAGTACTTC. Translating it yields CASRLTGGQAREQYF. Complete variable domain (other parts from reference TRBV2 and TRBJ2-7): EPEVTQTPSHQVTQMGQEVILRCVPISNHLYFYWYRQILGQKVEFLVSFYNNEISEKSEIFDDQFSVERPDGSNFTLKIRSTKLEDSAMYFCASRLTGGQAREQYFGPGTRLTVT.

Ten or more counts support this clonotype. The chain combines TRBV3-1 with TRBJ2-1; 11 nucleotides agree with TRBD2. This CDR3 has 16 amino acids. Germline values: CDR1 LGHDT, CDR2 YNNKEL (reference sequence). V gave up 2 bases and J gave up 8 bases; unmatched junction bases: 8. As DNA, the CDR3 is TGTGCCAGCAGCCAAATGGGGACTAGCGGCTCTGATGAGCAGTTCTTC. It yields the protein CASSQMGTSGSDEQFF.

This chain connects TRBV29-1 to TRBJ1-1; no definite D call. The CDR3 contains 10 residues. The germline CDR1 and CDR2 sequences are SQVTM and ANQGSEA. The V gene lost 4 bases and the J gene lost 4 bases, with 4 bases spanning the gap. The CDR3 here is CSVGGTEAFF. In nucleotides, the CDR3 is TGCAGCGTTGGCGGCACTGAAGCTTTCTTT.

The sample holds many counts of this clonotype. The rearrangement links TRBV2 to TRBJ1-1, with D uncertain. The CDR3 has 13 amino acids. Trimming took 5 bases from V and 5 from J, leaving 12 bases between them. CDR1 SNHLY and CDR2 FYNNEI come from the germline V gene. CDR3 sequence reads: CASSYGMRTEAFF. For the CDR3, the DNA is TGTGCCAGCAGTTACGGTATGAGGACTGAAGCTTTCTTT.

This clonotype was counted a few times. The chain recombines TRBV6-6 with TRBJ1-4; D is uncertain. The V gene lost 0 bases and the J gene lost 7 bases, with 15 bases spanning the gap. There are 16 residues in the CDR3. CDR1 and CDR2 (germline): MNHNY, SVGAGI (reference sequence). The CDR3 spells CASSYSGWGDGEKLFF. The DNA for the CDR3 is TGTGCCAGCAGTTACTCGGGCTGGGGAGATGGTGAAAAACTGTTTTTT.

This clonotype was counted at least ten times. The CDR3 DNA follows: TGCAGTGCTGTCGACGGGAGCTCCTACGAGCAGTACTTC. It is translated as CSAVDGSSYEQYF. This rearrangement joins TRBV20-1 to TRBJ2-7; D is possibly TRBD2 (6 bases). V was clipped by 5 bases and J by 0 bases, with 11 bases between them. The germline V gene encodes CDR1 DFQATT and CDR2 SNEGSKA (reference sequence). The CDR3 extends over 13 amino acids.

This clonotype was picked up many times. The chain uses TRBV29-1 and TRBJ2-7; a weak D match, TRBD2 (5 bases). The length of the CDR3 is 12 residues. Germline V gene sequence: CDR1 SQVTM, CDR2 ANQGSEA. Deletions cut 6 bases from V and 2 bases from J, with 11 bases between. Here the CDR3 DNA reads TGCAGCGTCCCGGGGTCTACCTACGAGCAGTACTTC. The encoded protein is CSVPGSTYEQYF.

This clonotype was seen more than once but under ten times. V is TRBV28 and J is TRBJ1-5; D not certain. Trimming removed 5 bases from V and 2 bases from J, with 7 bases in between. Germline V gene data show CDR1 as MDHEN and CDR2 as SYDVKM. CDR3 length: 13 residues. Written as DNA, the CDR3 is TGTGCCAGCAGTATTTATGGCAATCAGCCCCAGCATTTT. This gives the protein CASSIYGNQPQHF. Full variable domain (outside the CDR3, taken from reference TRBV28 and TRBJ1-5): DVKVTQSSRYLVKRTGEKVFLECVQDMDHENMFWYRQDPGLGLRLIYFSYDVKMKEKGDIPEGYSVSREKKERFSLILESASTNQTSMYLCASSIYGNQPQHFGDGTRLSIL.

In this sample, this clonotype turned up a few times. The V and J genes are TRBV9 and TRBJ2-1, with D perhaps matching TRBD1 (5 bases). CDR1 and CDR2 (germline): SGDLS, YYNGEE. V lost 5 bases and J 3 bases, leaving 9 bases between the germline ends. The CDR3 spans 13 residues. Here the CDR3 DNA reads TGTGCCAGCAGTGCCAGGGACTACAATGAGCAGTTCTTC. Its translation: CASSARDYNEQFF.